This T cell receptor (beta chain) was recovered during a study of beta chain features in type 1 diabetes. Study details: Cells sorted and examined across all samples totaled more than 95,000,000. Points from the study as a whole: Shorter TCRB CDR3s, moderately but significantly so, were found in Type 1 diabetes patients in all four CD4+ subsets. The VDJ junctions of type 1 diabetes patients carried fewer insertions and more deletions.

V was trimmed by 5 bases and J by 1 base, leaving 10 bases between them. The CDR3 sequence is 15 residues long. The germline V gene encodes CDR1 SGHRS and CDR2 YFSETQ. Since all of the isolated RNA was reverse transcribed, expressed TCRB transcripts were what got sequenced. Sequencing produced, on average, approximately 1.01 million reads for the stem cell-like memory T cell samples. Method: immunoSEQ multiplex PCR; TCRdb's copy keeps in-frame clones and lacks some. The profile shows tens of thousands of clones, 40% to 60% of them singletons. On this clone itself: Its antigen is currently unknown.

CD45RO/CCR7/CD25/CD127/CD95/CD27 staining was used to isolate CD4+ naive, central memory, regulatory and stem cell-like memory cells by sorting. Sequencing was carried out using stem cell memory CD4+ T cells from blood. The origin of this receptor is a man aged 25 to 45 with type 1 diabetes. The chain is built from TRBV5-1 and TRBJ2-6, with D maybe TRBD1 (6 bases). CDR3 sequence (DNA): TGCGCCAGCAGACCCCAGGGGTCTGGGGCCAACGTCCTGACTTTC. It specifies CASRPQGSGANVLTF.